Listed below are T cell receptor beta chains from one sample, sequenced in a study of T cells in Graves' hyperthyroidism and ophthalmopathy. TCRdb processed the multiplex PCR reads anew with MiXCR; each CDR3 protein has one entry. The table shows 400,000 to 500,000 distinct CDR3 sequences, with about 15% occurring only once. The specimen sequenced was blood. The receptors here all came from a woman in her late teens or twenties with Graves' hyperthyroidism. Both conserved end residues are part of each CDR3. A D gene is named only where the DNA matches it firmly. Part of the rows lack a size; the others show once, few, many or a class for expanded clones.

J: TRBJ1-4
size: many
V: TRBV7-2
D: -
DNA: TGTGCCAGCAGCTTAGTTGAGTTGGGTGAGAAACTGTTTTTT
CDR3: CASSLVELGEKLFF

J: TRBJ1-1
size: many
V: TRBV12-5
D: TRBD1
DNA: TGTGCTAGTGGTTTGGCTACAGGGGTTACTGAAGCTTTCTTT
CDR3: CASGLATGVTEAFF

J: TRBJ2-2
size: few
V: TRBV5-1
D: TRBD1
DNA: TGCGCCAGCAGTACCGGGACAGGGGTCACCGGGGAGCTGTTTTTT
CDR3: CASSTGTGVTGELFF

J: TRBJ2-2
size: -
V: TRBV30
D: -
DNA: TGTGCCTGGAGTAACCAGGGTAGTAACACCGGGGAGCTGTTTTTT
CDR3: CAWSNQGSNTGELFF

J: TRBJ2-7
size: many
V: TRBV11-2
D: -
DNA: TGTGCCAGCACCCCGGTGGGTCTCCGCTACGAGCAGTACTTC
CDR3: CASTPVGLRYEQYF

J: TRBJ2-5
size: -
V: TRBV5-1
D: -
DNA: TGCGCCAGCAGCTTGGCTATTGGGGAGACCCAGTACTTC
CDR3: CASSLAIGETQYF

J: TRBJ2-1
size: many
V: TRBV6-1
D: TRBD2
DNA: TGTGCCAGCAGTGAACAACTAGCGGGGAGGGGTGAGCAGTTCTTC
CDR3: CASSEQLAGRGEQFF

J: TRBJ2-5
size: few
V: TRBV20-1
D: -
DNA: TGCAGTGCTGGTCCTATCCAAGAGACCCAGTACTTC
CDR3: CSAGPIQETQYF

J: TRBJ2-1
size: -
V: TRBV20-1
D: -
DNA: TGCAGTGCTAGATATAACAGGGAGTACAATGAGCAGTTCTTC
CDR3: CSARYNREYNEQFF

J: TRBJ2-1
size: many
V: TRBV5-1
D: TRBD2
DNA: TGCGCCAGCAGCTTGGGGTCAGTAGGACTAGCGGGAGGGTCCTACAATGAGCAGTTCTTC
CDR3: CASSLGSVGLAGGSYNEQFF

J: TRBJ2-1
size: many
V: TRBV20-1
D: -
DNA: TGCAGTGCTAGCAGGCCAGCGGCCGGCGACAATGAGCAGTTCTTC
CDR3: CSASRPAAGDNEQFF

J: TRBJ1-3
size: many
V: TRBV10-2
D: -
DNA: TGCGCCAGCAGTGAAGCTGGAAACACCATATATTTT
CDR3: CASSEAGNTIYF